A selection of T cell receptor beta chains follows, all from one sample in a study of blood T cell repertoires in COVID-19. Libraries were prepared by immunoSEQ multiplex PCR; TCRdb keeps only in-frame clonotypes and omits some of them. The sample carries about 150,000 clones, approximately 90% recorded once. The sample comprised peripheral blood. These receptors came from a man aged 50 or older who had recovered from COVID-19. Each CDR3 is given with its conserved first and last residue. Clone size, where shown, is once, few, many, or a class for clones that have expanded.

J gene: TRBJ1-1; clone size: .; V gene: TRBV5-1; CDR3 protein: CASSSAPGINTEAFF
J gene: TRBJ2-7; clone size: .; V gene: TRBV10-3; CDR3 protein: CAISGRQPYEQYF
J gene: TRBJ1-2; clone size: .; V gene: TRBV7-6; CDR3 protein: CASSPSTDTNYGYTF
J gene: TRBJ2-5; clone size: .; V gene: TRBV19; CDR3 protein: CASRTGAGGTQYF
J gene: TRBJ1-5; clone size: .; V gene: TRBV18; CDR3 protein: CASSKGTGNQPQHF
J gene: TRBJ1-1; clone size: once; V gene: TRBV5-1; CDR3 protein: CASSAGPGGTEAFF
J gene: TRBJ1-1; clone size: .; V gene: TRBV18; CDR3 protein: CASSPRQGRTGTEAFF
J gene: TRBJ1-5; clone size: .; V gene: TRBV5-8; CDR3 protein: CASSRRQGGNQPQHF
J gene: TRBJ2-6; clone size: .; V gene: TRBV28; CDR3 protein: CASSRQVTFPSGANVLTF
J gene: TRBJ1-3; clone size: .; V gene: TRBV19; CDR3 protein: CASSIRGTTSGNTIYF
J gene: TRBJ2-1; clone size: few; V gene: TRBV5-1; CDR3 protein: CASSHSSLSGNEQFF
J gene: TRBJ1-1; clone size: .; V gene: TRBV11-2; CDR3 protein: CASSRGRNTEAFF
J gene: TRBJ1-1; clone size: once; V gene: TRBV4-3; CDR3 protein: CASSQWTGGDTEAFF
J gene: TRBJ2-7; clone size: .; V gene: TRBV28; CDR3 protein: CASSPAENYEQYF
J gene: TRBJ1-1; clone size: .; V gene: TRBV11-2; CDR3 protein: CASWGGTGGAFF
J gene: TRBJ2-1; clone size: .; V gene: TRBV5-1; CDR3 protein: CASSAGLAGDNEQFF
J gene: TRBJ2-7; clone size: .; V gene: TRBV20-1; CDR3 protein: CSASGGTGVLVSHEQYF
J gene: TRBJ2-7; clone size: once; V gene: TRBV12-3/TRBV12-4; CDR3 protein: CASSLNRWYEQYF
J gene: TRBJ2-2; clone size: .; V gene: TRBV7-9; CDR3 protein: CASSFRVGNTGELFF
J gene: TRBJ2-7; clone size: .; V gene: TRBV4-3; CDR3 protein: CASSQESGTAYEQYF
J gene: TRBJ2-3; clone size: .; V gene: TRBV30; CDR3 protein: CAWSKQGVKDTQYF
J gene: TRBJ2-5; clone size: .; V gene: TRBV5-1; CDR3 protein: CASSLPQGVSGETQYF
J gene: TRBJ1-6; clone size: .; V gene: TRBV2; CDR3 protein: CASSFGQPYNSPLHF
J gene: TRBJ1-1; clone size: .; V gene: TRBV6-2/TRBV6-3; CDR3 protein: CASSIRGLGVKTEAFF
J gene: TRBJ2-1; clone size: .; V gene: TRBV6-5; CDR3 protein: CASKGGGINEQFF
J gene: TRBJ1-1; clone size: .; V gene: TRBV7-2; CDR3 protein: CASRRQGPNTEAFF
J gene: TRBJ2-3; clone size: .; V gene: TRBV7-3; CDR3 protein: CASRAGAPDTQYF
J gene: TRBJ2-1; clone size: .; V gene: TRBV11-2; CDR3 protein: CASSLDTFLAGYNEQFF
J gene: TRBJ2-7; clone size: .; V gene: TRBV28; CDR3 protein: CASSLSGTGTYEQYF
J gene: TRBJ1-5; clone size: .; V gene: TRBV6-4; CDR3 protein: CASAPDSLLPQHF
J gene: TRBJ1-5; clone size: .; V gene: TRBV7-4; CDR3 protein: CASSLRDRGLRGPQHF
J gene: TRBJ2-7; clone size: .; V gene: TRBV19; CDR3 protein: CASIGQGTYEQYF
J gene: TRBJ2-2; clone size: .; V gene: TRBV6-5; CDR3 protein: CASRHRDFNAGELFF
J gene: TRBJ2-1; clone size: .; V gene: TRBV2; CDR3 protein: CASSRDTSPYNEQFF
J gene: TRBJ2-7; clone size: .; V gene: TRBV11-1; CDR3 protein: CASSRTRGTYEQYF
J gene: TRBJ1-2; clone size: .; V gene: TRBV3-1/TRBV3-2; CDR3 protein: CARYHRGDYYGYTF
J gene: TRBJ2-3; clone size: once; V gene: TRBV9; CDR3 protein: CASSVHGAADTQYF
J gene: TRBJ1-4; clone size: .; V gene: TRBV15; CDR3 protein: CATSRDWSQGAPVEKLFF
J gene: TRBJ2-7; clone size: .; V gene: TRBV6-2/TRBV6-3; CDR3 protein: CASSPLSGRLAYEQYF
J gene: TRBJ2-3; clone size: .; V gene: TRBV2; CDR3 protein: CASRWGSGRSTDTQYF
J gene: TRBJ2-7; clone size: .; V gene: TRBV3-1/TRBV3-2; CDR3 protein: CASSQGLEQYF
J gene: TRBJ2-4; clone size: .; V gene: TRBV5-1; CDR3 protein: CASSLGGAGGAKNIQYF
J gene: TRBJ2-7; clone size: .; V gene: TRBV7-9; CDR3 protein: CASNGDRHPYEQYF
J gene: TRBJ2-1; clone size: .; V gene: TRBV6-2/TRBV6-3; CDR3 protein: CASSLPTSGREQFF
J gene: TRBJ2-5; clone size: .; V gene: TRBV27; CDR3 protein: CASSLSWGGGTQYF
J gene: TRBJ2-3; clone size: .; V gene: TRBV7-2; CDR3 protein: CASSLFSGSTDTQYF
J gene: TRBJ1-5; clone size: .; V gene: TRBV29-1; CDR3 protein: CSVRTGGNQPQHF
J gene: TRBJ1-2; clone size: once; V gene: TRBV5-1; CDR3 protein: CASSLGSGYGYTF
J gene: TRBJ2-4; clone size: .; V gene: TRBV5-4; CDR3 protein: CASSFRGRVDIQYF
J gene: TRBJ2-1; clone size: .; V gene: TRBV7-2; CDR3 protein: CASSSTSGRATYNEQFF
J gene: TRBJ2-7; clone size: .; V gene: TRBV2; CDR3 protein: CASSETGGPYEQYF
J gene: TRBJ1-1; clone size: .; V gene: TRBV30; CDR3 protein: CAGGGMNTEAFF